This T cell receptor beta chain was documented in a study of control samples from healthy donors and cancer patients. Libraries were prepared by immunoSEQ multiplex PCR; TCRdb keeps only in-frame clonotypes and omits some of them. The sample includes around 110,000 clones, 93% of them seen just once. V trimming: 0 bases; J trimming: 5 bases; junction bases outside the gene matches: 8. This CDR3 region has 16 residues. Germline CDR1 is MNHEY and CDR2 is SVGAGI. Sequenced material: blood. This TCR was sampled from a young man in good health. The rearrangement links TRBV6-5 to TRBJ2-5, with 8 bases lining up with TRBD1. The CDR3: CASSYSPGQAGETQYF. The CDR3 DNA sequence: TGTGCCAGCAGTTACTCCCCGGGACAGGCAGGGGAGACCCAGTACTTC.